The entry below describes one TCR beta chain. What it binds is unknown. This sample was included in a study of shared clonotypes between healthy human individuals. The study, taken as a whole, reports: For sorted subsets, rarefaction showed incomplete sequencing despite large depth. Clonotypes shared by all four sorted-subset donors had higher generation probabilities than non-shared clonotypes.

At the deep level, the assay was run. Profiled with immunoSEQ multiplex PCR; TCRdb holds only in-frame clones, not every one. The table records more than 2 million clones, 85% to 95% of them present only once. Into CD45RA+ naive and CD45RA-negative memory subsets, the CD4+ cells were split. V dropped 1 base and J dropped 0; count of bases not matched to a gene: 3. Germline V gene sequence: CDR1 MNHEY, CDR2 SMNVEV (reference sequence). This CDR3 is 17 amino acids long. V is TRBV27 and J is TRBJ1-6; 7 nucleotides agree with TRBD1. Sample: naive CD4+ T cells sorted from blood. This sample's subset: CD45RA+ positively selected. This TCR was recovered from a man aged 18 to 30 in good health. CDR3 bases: TGTGCCAGCAGTTTATATGCAGGGGGCTCCTATAATTCACCCCTCCACTTT. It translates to CASSLYAGGSYNSPLHF.